This record concerns one T cell receptor beta chain sequence. Its target antigen remains unknown. Per-nucleotide qualities are absent, and no much larger clonotype sits a single base away. The CDR3 regions of human TCRbeta chains were analyzed by immunosequencing. On the study's bioinformatics: TCRs in the repertoires were matched against a reference library of SARS-CoV-2-specific TCRs that had been generated with the MIRA antigen-specificity platform. Breadth meant the fraction of unique TCRs that were SARS-CoV-2-associated, whereas depth meant the fraction of total T cells that were SARS-CoV-2-associated. Each spike-specific TCR was assigned to its reactive spike region and to a CD4 or CD8 class using the MIRA data. Log10-transformed breadth and depth values were compared by one-way ANOVA with Sidak's multiple comparisons tests. TCRdb obtained this table from immuneACCESS and retained in-frame rearrangements with V and J assigned. These tables miss some clones; where compared with another copy, unresolved V genes account for less than half of the shortfall, and the remainder is unexplained. The V and J calls and clone size are taken from that table; D and trimming were inferred from the DNA. Present in this sample are 100,000 or so clones, about 86% of which were seen just once. The ten largest make up roughly 1.4% of the sample.

This entry comes from a study of T cell responses to AZD1222 COVID-19 vaccine (dated by TCRdb to the early 2020s). With regard to the full study: Because spike-specific TCR depth and breadth did not differ between the two schedules, AZD1222 recipients who got a second dose at roughly 4 weeks were pooled with those who got a second dose at roughly 12 weeks. TCR sequencing covered some 250 trial participants: 207 given two doses of AZD1222 and 26 given two doses of MenACWY control vaccine. Trial participants were enrolled by age into subgroups of 18-55, 56-69 and 70-plus years, and approximately 150, 30 and 60 TCR-sequenced participants, respectively, were included in these subgroups. Results and caveats for the whole study, not just this receptor: A significant rise in spike-specific TCR breadth and depth was observed after two AZD1222 doses relative to day 0 and relative to MenACWY recipients. Conclusions about previously exposed vaccinees were limited because only 5 or 6 AZD1222 recipients were SARS-CoV-2 seropositive at baseline. Because no day 14 peak-response samples were available, repertoires were characterized only after the peak T cell response. In the small 56-69-year group, the increase in depth fell short of significance, most likely because of low power. CD4 TCRs associated with the vaccine covered the entire spike protein, and the dominant responses were in regions 160-218 and 743-854. Epitopes outside the regions mutated in the B.1.351 and B.1.1.7 variants were reportedly recognized by nearly half of the unique spike-specific TCRs. Most participants were white British and females outnumbered males, and the authors suggested that clonal diversity may have been underestimated.

The intended sense of this specimen's time point label: baseline before first vaccination. The vaccinee samples were drawn from two UK trials, COV001 and COV002, one of which was a single-blind randomized controlled phase 2/3 trial testing AZD1222 (ChAdOx1 nCoV-19) in healthy adults. For TCRbeta chain sequencing, PBMC samples from trial participants were taken at day 0 and at day 28 after the second dose. CDR1 SNHLY and CDR2 FYNNEI are derived from the germline V gene. The CDR3 runs 17 residues from the cysteine to the phenylalanine. Only the CDR3 part of the read is kept: 51 bases, read in frame from the first base. V loses 4 bases at its end and J loses 0 bases; junction bases beyond the gene matches: 8.

The TCR sequence derives from an adult in good health. The sample here was peripheral blood, taken on day 0 of AZD1222 vaccination. The sequence links TRBV2 to TRBJ1-4, with 7 central nucleotides matching TRBD1. The CDR3 here reads CASSVGGGGATNEKLFF. The sequenced DNA is TGTGCCAGCAGTGTGGGAGGGGGCGGTGCAACTAATGAAAAACTGTTTTTT.